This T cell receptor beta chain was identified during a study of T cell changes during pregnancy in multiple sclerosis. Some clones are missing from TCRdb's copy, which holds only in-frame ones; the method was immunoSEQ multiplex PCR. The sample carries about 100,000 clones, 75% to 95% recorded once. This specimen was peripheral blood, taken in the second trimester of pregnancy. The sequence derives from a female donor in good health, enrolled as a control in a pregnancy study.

As DNA, the CDR3 is TGCAGTGCTAGAGGGCAGGGGCTGTTTTTT. Protein sequence: CSARGQGLFF. The rearrangement links TRBV20-1 to TRBJ1-4; D possibly corresponds to TRBD1 (6 bases). Trimming took 1 base from V and 14 from J, leaving 8 bases between them. This CDR3 comprises 10 residues. Germline V lookup: CDR1 DFQATT, CDR2 SNEGSKA (reference sequence).